The TCR beta chain under discussion was sequenced for a study of blood T cell repertoires in COVID-19. Germline CDR1 and CDR2: SGDLS and YYNGEE. The CDR3 contains 14 residues. J was trimmed by 2 bases and V by 3 bases; bases with no gene match: 3. Assay: immunoSEQ multiplex PCR; the TCRdb copy retains only in-frame clones and omits some. Among more than 45,000 clones listed, around 87% were seen once. This receptor was identified in a woman in her fifties or sixties with COVID-19, enrolled during active disease. Source material: peripheral blood. The chain joins TRBV9 to TRBJ2-7; 9 bases fit TRBD2. CDR3 sequence (DNA): TGTGCCAGCAGCGAGACTAGCGGAACCTACGAGCAGTACTTC. It encodes CASSETSGTYEQYF.